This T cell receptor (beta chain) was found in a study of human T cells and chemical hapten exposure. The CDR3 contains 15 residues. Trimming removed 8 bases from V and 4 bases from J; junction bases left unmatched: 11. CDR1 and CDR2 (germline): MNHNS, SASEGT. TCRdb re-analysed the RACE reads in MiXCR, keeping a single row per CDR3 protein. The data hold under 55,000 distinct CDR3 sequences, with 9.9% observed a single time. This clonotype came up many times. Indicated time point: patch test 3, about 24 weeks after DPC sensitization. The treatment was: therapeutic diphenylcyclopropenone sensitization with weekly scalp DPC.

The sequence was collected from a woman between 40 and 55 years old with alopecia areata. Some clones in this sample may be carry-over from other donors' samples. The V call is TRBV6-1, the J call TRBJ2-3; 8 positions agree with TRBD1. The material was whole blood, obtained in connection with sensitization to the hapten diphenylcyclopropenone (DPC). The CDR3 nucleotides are TGTGCCAGCCTTAGCGGCAGGGGGCCGGCAGATACGCAGTATTTT. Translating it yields CASLSGRGPADTQYF.